This T cell receptor (beta chain) was sequenced in a study of blood T cell dynamics during melanoma immunotherapy. Trimming removed 5 bases at V and 4 bases at J, with 13 bases between. CDR3 length equals 14 residues. The germline gives CDR1 SEHNR, CDR2 FQNEAQ (reference sequence). Sequencing was performed with immunoSEQ multiplex PCR; in TCRdb, only in-frame clones are kept and a portion is missing. The profile shows roughly 16,000 clones, approximately 80% of them singletons. Documented time point: pre-treatment baseline. The sequences come from blood, collected from a patient treated with checkpoint blockade. The source is a human donor with melanoma. The chain has TRBV7-9 and TRBJ2-3; D assignment may be TRBD1 or TRBD2 (6 bases each). CDR3 in DNA: TGTGCCAGCAGCCCCCCGGGGGCCGCAGATACGCAGTATTTT. Translation: CASSPPGAADTQYF. Using reference TRBV7-9 and TRBJ2-3 for the parts outside the CDR3, the full variable domain is DTGVSQNPRHKITKRGQNVTFRCDPISEHNRLYWYRQTLGQGPEFLTYFQNEAQLEKSRLLSDRFSAERPKGSFSTLEIQRTEQGDSAMYLCASSPPGAADTQYFGPGTRLTVL.